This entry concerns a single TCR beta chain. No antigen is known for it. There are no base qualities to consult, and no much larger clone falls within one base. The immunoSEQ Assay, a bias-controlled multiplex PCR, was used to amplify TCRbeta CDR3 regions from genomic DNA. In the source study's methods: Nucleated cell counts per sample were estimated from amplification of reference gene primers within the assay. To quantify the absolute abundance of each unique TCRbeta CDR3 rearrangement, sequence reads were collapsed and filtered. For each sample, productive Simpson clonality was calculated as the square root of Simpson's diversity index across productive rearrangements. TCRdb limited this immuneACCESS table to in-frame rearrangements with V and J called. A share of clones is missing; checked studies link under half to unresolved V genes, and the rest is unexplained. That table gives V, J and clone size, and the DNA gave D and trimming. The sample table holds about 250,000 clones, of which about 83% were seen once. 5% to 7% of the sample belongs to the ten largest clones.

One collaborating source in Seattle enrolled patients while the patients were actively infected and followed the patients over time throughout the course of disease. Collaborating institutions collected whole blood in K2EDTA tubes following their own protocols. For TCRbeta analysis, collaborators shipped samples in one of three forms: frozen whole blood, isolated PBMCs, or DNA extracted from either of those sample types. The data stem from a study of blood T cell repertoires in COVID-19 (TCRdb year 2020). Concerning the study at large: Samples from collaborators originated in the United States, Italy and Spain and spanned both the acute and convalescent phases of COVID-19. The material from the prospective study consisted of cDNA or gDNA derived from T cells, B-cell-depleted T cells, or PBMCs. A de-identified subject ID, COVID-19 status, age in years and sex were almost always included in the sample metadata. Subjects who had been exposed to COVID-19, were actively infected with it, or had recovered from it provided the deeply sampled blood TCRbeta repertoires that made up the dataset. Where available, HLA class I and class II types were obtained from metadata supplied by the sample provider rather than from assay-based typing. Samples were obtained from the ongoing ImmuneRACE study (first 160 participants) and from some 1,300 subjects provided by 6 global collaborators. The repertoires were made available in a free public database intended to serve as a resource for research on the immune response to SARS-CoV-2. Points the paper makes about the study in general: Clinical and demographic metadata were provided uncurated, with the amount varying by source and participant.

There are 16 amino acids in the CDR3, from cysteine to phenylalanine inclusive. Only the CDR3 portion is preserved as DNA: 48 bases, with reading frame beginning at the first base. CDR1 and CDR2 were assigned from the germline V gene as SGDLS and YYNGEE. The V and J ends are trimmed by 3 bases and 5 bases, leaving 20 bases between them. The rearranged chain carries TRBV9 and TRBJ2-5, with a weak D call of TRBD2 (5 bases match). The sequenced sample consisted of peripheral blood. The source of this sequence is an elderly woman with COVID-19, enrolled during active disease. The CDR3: CASSGPSGLAGETQYF. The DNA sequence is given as TGTGCCAGCAGCGGACCCTCGGGTCTAGCCGGGGAGACCCAGTACTTC. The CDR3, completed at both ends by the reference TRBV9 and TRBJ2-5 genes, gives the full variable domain DSGVTQTPKHLITATGQRVTLRCSPRSGDLSVYWYQQSLDQGLQFLIQYYNGEERAKGNILERFSAQQFPDLHSELNLSSLELGDSALYFCASSGPSGLAGETQYFGPGTRLLVL.